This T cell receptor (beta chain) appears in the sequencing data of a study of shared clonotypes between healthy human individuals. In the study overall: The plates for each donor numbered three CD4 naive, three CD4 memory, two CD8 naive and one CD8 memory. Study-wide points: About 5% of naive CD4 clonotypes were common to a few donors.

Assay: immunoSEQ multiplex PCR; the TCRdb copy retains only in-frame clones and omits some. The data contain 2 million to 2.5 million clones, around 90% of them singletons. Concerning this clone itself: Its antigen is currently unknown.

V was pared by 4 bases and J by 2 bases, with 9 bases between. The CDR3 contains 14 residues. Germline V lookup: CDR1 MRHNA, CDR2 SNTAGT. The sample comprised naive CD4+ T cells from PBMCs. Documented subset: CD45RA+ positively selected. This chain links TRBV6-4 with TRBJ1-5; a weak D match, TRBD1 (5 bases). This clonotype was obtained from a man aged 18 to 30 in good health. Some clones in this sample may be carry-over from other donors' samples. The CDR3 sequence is CASSGGVGNQPQHF. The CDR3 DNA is TGTGCCAGCAGTGGGGGGGTGGGCAATCAGCCCCAGCATTTT.